Presented here are 32 T cell receptor beta chains from one specimen sequenced in a study of PD-L1 blockade in urothelial cancer. TCRdb's table, derived via immunoSEQ multiplex PCR, lists solely in-frame clones and lacks some. The data show fewer than 50,000 clones, approximately 90% seen once. The specimen comprised PBMCs, sampled around atezolizumab (anti-PD-L1) treatment. Source of these receptors: a man in his 70s with urothelial cancer.

The V gene is TRBV2, the J gene TRBJ2-3; TRBD1 agrees at 7 bases. V shed 4 bases and J 2 bases; nucleotides not matched to a gene: 3. In germline, CDR1 is SNHLY, CDR2 FYNNEI. This CDR3 is built from 14 residues. In nucleotides, the CDR3 is TGTGCCAGCAGTGTACAGGGGACCACAGATACGCAGTATTTT. It is translated as CASSVQGTTDTQYF.

The J gene is TRBJ2-2, the V gene TRBV4-1; possibly TRBD1 for D (6 bases). Trimming removed 0 bases from V and 1 base from J, with 9 bases in between. The CDR3 covers 16 residues. Per germline, CDR1 MGHRA and CDR2 YSYEKL. The CDR3 is CASSQDWGQNTGELFF. The CDR3 nucleotides read TGCGCCAGCAGCCAAGATTGGGGGCAGAACACCGGGGAGCTGTTTTTT.

The V call is TRBV19, the J call TRBJ1-5, with D possibly TRBD1 on 6 matching bases. Trimming removed 5 bases at V and 6 bases at J, with 17 bases between. The germline gives CDR1 LNHDA, CDR2 SQIVND (reference sequence). CDR3 length equals 15 residues. The CDR3 DNA is TGTGCCAGTAGTCTTAACGGGGGGGCAGGTCAGCCCCAGCATTTT. Translated, it gives CASSLNGGAGQPQHF.

This chain uses TRBV5-1 with TRBJ1-4; D gene unclear. The CDR3 sequence is 14 residues long. Germline V gives CDR1 SGHRS, CDR2 YFSETQ. Trimming removed 5 bases from V and 8 bases from J, with 16 bases in between. CDR3 nucleotides: TGCGCCAGCAGTCCAGGACTTATTGGGGAAAAACTGTTTTTT. This encodes CASSPGLIGEKLFF.

The chain carries TRBV6-5 and TRBJ2-7; 8 bases are a match to TRBD1. In germline, CDR1 is MNHEY, CDR2 SVGAGI. V was clipped by 2 bases and J by 7 bases; unmatched bases: 7. The CDR3 runs to 14 residues. This CDR3 reads CASSYKQGVGEQYF. The CDR3 DNA reads TGTGCCAGCAGTTACAAACAGGGGGTCGGGGAGCAGTACTTC.

The rearrangement uses TRBV10-2 and TRBJ1-2, with a possible D match to TRBD1 (6 bases). Germline-derived CDR1 and CDR2 are WSHSY and SAAADI. This CDR3 has 16 amino acids. Between the trimmed V and J ends, which lost 3 bases and 3 bases, there was a span of 17 bases. CDR3 sequence (DNA): TGCGCCAGCAGTGAACGGGGGGGCTCCTTTTACTATGGCTACACCTTC. Amino acids: CASSERGGSFYYGYTF.

This clone appeared a single time. The V call is TRBV28, the J call TRBJ2-7; 7 bases match TRBD2. V was clipped by 1 base and J by 2 bases; unmatched bases: 5. CDR3 length: 15 residues. Germline-derived CDR1 and CDR2 are MDHEN and SYDVKM. The DNA for the CDR3 is TGTGCCAGCAGTTTATTTGGGAGGGGAACCTACGAGCAGTACTTC. This sequence encodes CASSLFGRGTYEQYF.

CDR3 sequence (DNA): TGTGCCACCAGCAGGGGCGTCGGGGGGGAAAACACAGATACGCAGTATTTT. Translated: CATSRGVGGENTDTQYF. V gene TRBV15 combines with J gene TRBJ2-3; 8 bases line up with TRBD2. Germline V CDR1 and CDR2: LNHNV, YYDKDF (reference sequence). The CDR3 loop spans 17 amino acids. Trimming removed 3 bases from V and 2 bases from J; junction bases left unmatched: 10.

V usage is TRBV5-1 and J usage is TRBJ2-1; D unclear. Trimming cost V 0 bases and J 5 bases, with 9 bases left between them. This CDR3 has 14 amino acids. Per the germline V gene, CDR1 is SGHRS and CDR2 is YFSETQ. CDR3 DNA sequence: TGCGCCAGCAGCTTGGCGATCCAGAACAATGAGCAGTTCTTC. Protein sequence: CASSLAIQNNEQFF.

J is TRBJ2-7 and V is TRBV5-5; the match to TRBD2 covers 7 bases. The trim removed 1 base at V and 5 bases at J, leaving 6 bases unmatched. This CDR3 has 14 amino acids. Germline-derived CDR1 and CDR2 are SGHKS and YYEKEE (reference sequence). In DNA form, the CDR3 reads TGTGCCAGCAGCTTGCCGGGGGGTTGGGACGAGCAGTACTTC. As protein: CASSLPGGWDEQYF.

The chain joins TRBV28 to TRBJ1-2; D gene uncertain. This CDR3 has 13 amino acids. The germline V gene encodes CDR1 MDHEN and CDR2 SYDVKM. Trimming took 6 bases from V and 6 from J, leaving 14 bases between them. Written as DNA, the CDR3 is TGTGCCAGCAGACAGAAAAGGGAGAATGGCTACACCTTC. Residues: CASRQKRENGYTF.

The chain joins TRBV18 to TRBJ2-2; 8 nucleotides line up with TRBD2. The CDR3 extends over 16 amino acids. Germline CDR1 and CDR2: KGHSH and LQKENI. V gave up 5 bases and J gave up 6 bases; unmatched junction bases: 11. CDR3 residues: CASSAQLADSAGELFF. CDR3 nucleotide sequence: TGTGCCAGCTCAGCTCAACTAGCGGACTCCGCCGGGGAGCTGTTTTTT.

The J gene is TRBJ2-1, the V gene TRBV5-1, with 9 bases that match TRBD2. After removal of 3 bases from V and 1 base from J, the junction contained 5 bases not matched to a gene. From germline, CDR1 is SGHRS and CDR2 YFSETQ. The CDR3 is 16 residues long. The CDR3 here is CASSSGLARSYNEQFF. In DNA form, the CDR3 reads TGCGCCAGCAGCTCGGGACTAGCTAGATCCTACAATGAGCAGTTCTTC. The full variable domain, completed using reference TRBV5-1 and TRBJ2-1, is KAGVTQTPRYLIKTRGQQVTLSCSPISGHRSVSWYQQTPGQGLQFLFEYFSETQRNKGNFPGRFSGRQFSNSRSEMNVSTLELGDSALYLCASSSGLARSYNEQFFGPGTRLTVL.

DNA for the CDR3: TGTGCCAGCAAACGCACAGGGGCCTCTAGCACAGATACGCAGTATTTT. As protein: CASKRTGASSTDTQYF. The chain recombines TRBV28 with TRBJ2-3, with 7 bases fitting TRBD1. CDR3 length equals 16 residues. Germline CDR1 reads MDHEN; CDR2 reads SYDVKM. J lost 0 bases, V lost 7 bases, and 10 bases had no gene match.

This chain links TRBV11-2 with TRBJ2-7, with unresolved D. The CDR3 spans 16 residues. The germline V and J ends were trimmed by 6 bases and 2 bases, with 20 bases remaining between them. Germline CDR1 is SGHAT and CDR2 is FQNNGV. CDR3 sequence (DNA): TGTGCCAGCAGACGGAGAGACTCGCGGAATCCCTACGAGCAGTACTTC. Amino acid sequence: CASRRRDSRNPYEQYF.

The V gene is TRBV2, the J gene TRBJ2-1, with 10 bases matching TRBD2. This CDR3 has 15 amino acids. The ends lost 6 bases at V and 3 bases at J; junction bases unmatched: 5. CDR1 SNHLY and CDR2 FYNNEI come from the germline V gene. CDR3 in amino acids: CASRLASGSYNEQFF. In DNA, the CDR3 is TGTGCCAGCAGGCTCGCTAGCGGGAGCTACAATGAGCAGTTCTTC. Full variable domain (rest looked up from reference TRBV2 and TRBJ2-1): EPEVTQTPSHQVTQMGQEVILRCVPISNHLYFYWYRQILGQKVEFLVSFYNNEISEKSEIFDDQFSVERPDGSNFTLKIRSTKLEDSAMYFCASRLASGSYNEQFFGPGTRLTVL.

This clone has just a few counts. V gene TRBV7-8 combines with J gene TRBJ2-7, with a possible D match to TRBD2 (6 bases). The CDR3 covers 14 residues. V gave up 1 base and J gave up 3 bases, with 10 bases separating them. Germline values: CDR1 SGHVS, CDR2 FQNEAQ. CDR3 nucleotides: TGTGCCAGCAGCTTAGGGGGAGGACACTACGAGCAGTACTTC. It encodes CASSLGGGHYEQYF.

This clone was seen a single time. The chain is built from TRBV28 and TRBJ2-7; 9 nucleotides line up with TRBD2. CDR1 is MDHEN and CDR2 is SYDVKM in the germline V gene. V shed 5 bases and J 3 bases; nucleotides not matched to a gene: 23. The CDR3 spans 20 residues. This CDR3 is CASSPPRPGLASFDIYEQYF. The CDR3 DNA reads as TGTGCCAGCAGTCCCCCTCGACCGGGACTAGCTTCGTTCGACATCTACGAGCAGTACTTC.

This clone was recorded only once. The chain uses TRBV2 and TRBJ2-7; tentatively, D is TRBD1 (8 bases). The germline V gene has CDR1 SNHLY and CDR2 FYNNEI. The ends were cut back, 6 bases at V and 4 bases at J, with 19 bases in the middle. The CDR3 spans 15 residues. The CDR3 sequence is CASRAGAGGGYEQYF. The CDR3 DNA is TGTGCCAGCAGGGCGGGGGCAGGGGGCGGGTACGAGCAGTACTTC.

The chain is built from TRBV7-2 and TRBJ2-1; possibly TRBD2 for D (6 bases). The CDR3 loop spans 15 amino acids. Looked up from germline, CDR1 is SGHTA and CDR2 is FQGNSA. V lost 0 bases to trimming and J lost 6 bases, with 12 bases between them. This CDR3 reads CASSLAPGALNEQFF. The CDR3 DNA reads TGTGCCAGCAGCTTAGCGCCGGGAGCCCTCAATGAGCAGTTCTTC.

V usage is TRBV13 and J usage is TRBJ2-7, with D possibly TRBD2 on 5 matching bases. The CDR3 sequence is 14 residues long. From germline, CDR1 is PRHDT and CDR2 FYEKMQ (reference sequence). Trimming cost V 4 bases and J 3 bases, with 13 bases left between them. The CDR3 loop reads CASSSRTDHYEQYF. The DNA for the CDR3 is TGTGCCAGCAGCTCCCGGACTGATCACTACGAGCAGTACTTC.

The chain recombines TRBV21-1 with TRBJ2-7; TRBD2 is the table's D call, not checked against the DNA. TRBV21-1 is a pseudogene segment. CDR3 length equals 14 residues. The CDR3: CASSKIGDSYEQYF. The CDR3 DNA reads as TGTGCCAGCAGCAAAATCGGGGACTCCTACGAGCAGTACTTC.

The chain joins TRBV4-2 to TRBJ2-2, with a possible D match to TRBD2 (5 bases). V shed 0 bases and J shed 10 bases, with 12 bases lying between them. The CDR3 is 14 amino acids. The germline CDR1 and CDR2 sequences are LGHNA and YNFKEQ. CDR3 bases: TGTGCCAGCAGCCAAGAATGGGGAGTTGAGGAGCTGTTTTTT. Translating it yields CASSQEWGVEELFF.

J is TRBJ2-7 and V is TRBV19; TRBD1 agrees at 11 bases. After removal of 4 bases from V and 2 bases from J, the junction contained 7 bases not matched to a gene. Germline loops: CDR1 LNHDA, CDR2 SQIVND (reference sequence). This CDR3 comprises 16 residues. CDR3 amino acids: CASSTGTGGLAYEQYF. The CDR3 region has the DNA TGTGCCAGTAGTACAGGGACAGGGGGTCTCGCCTACGAGCAGTACTTC.

This clone appeared a single time. The CDR3: CSVNSGSTNGELFF. The CDR3 bases are TGCAGCGTCAATAGCGGGAGTACAAACGGGGAGCTGTTTTTT. The rearrangement uses TRBV29-1 and TRBJ2-2; 9 positions match TRBD2. J gave up 7 bases and V 6 bases, and 9 bases lay outside the gene matches. The CDR3 loop spans 14 amino acids. From germline, CDR1 is SQVTM and CDR2 ANQGSEA.

This clone was found a few times. The V and J genes are TRBV10-3 and TRBJ2-2, with D perhaps TRBD2 (5 bases). Germline CDR1 reads ENHRY; CDR2 reads SYGVKD. The CDR3 covers 14 residues. The ends were cut back, 4 bases at V and 6 bases at J, with 12 bases in the middle. The CDR3 DNA reads TGTGCCATCAGTGGATTGAGGGATGCCGGGGAGCTGTTTTTT. Its translation is CAISGLRDAGELFF.

CDR3 protein: CASRDEGQGNNSPLHF. The CDR3 DNA sequence: TGTGCCAGCAGGGATGAGGGACAGGGGAATAATTCACCCCTCCACTTT. The chain couples TRBV6-6 to TRBJ1-6; 10 bases align to TRBD1. The CDR3 has 16 amino acids. J was trimmed by 5 bases and V by 6 bases; bases with no gene match: 7. Germline V gives CDR1 MNHNY, CDR2 SVGAGI (reference sequence).

This sequence joins TRBV19 and TRBJ2-1; D is undetermined. The CDR3 covers 17 residues. From germline, CDR1 is LNHDA and CDR2 SQIVND (reference sequence). Trimming left V 5 bases short and J 5 bases short, with 22 bases between. CDR3 amino acids: CASSSLSPIPIHNEQFF. CDR3 DNA: TGTGCCAGTAGTTCCTTAAGCCCCATCCCGATCCACAATGAGCAGTTCTTC.

The chain carries TRBV2 and TRBJ2-5, with 7 bases aligning to TRBD1. The CDR3 loop spans 14 amino acids. CDR1 SNHLY and CDR2 FYNNEI come from the germline V gene. Germline trimming cut 7 bases from V and 1 base from J; bases unmatched to any gene: 6. CDR3 region: CASMRDRAQETQYF. The CDR3 nucleotides are TGTGCCAGCATGAGGGACAGAGCCCAAGAGACCCAGTACTTC. The variable domain in full, completed from reference TRBV2 and TRBJ2-5, reads EPEVTQTPSHQVTQMGQEVILRCVPISNHLYFYWYRQILGQKVEFLVSFYNNEISEKSEIFDDQFSVERPDGSNFTLKIRSTKLEDSAMYFCASMRDRAQETQYFGPGTRLLVL.

This chain joins TRBV11-2 and TRBJ2-3, with a tentative D call TRBD1 (5 bases). The germline V gene has CDR1 SGHAT and CDR2 FQNNGV. V gave up 7 bases and J gave up 0 bases, with 14 bases separating them. CDR3 size: 15 residues. CDR3 protein: CASTFTGASTDTQYF. CDR3 DNA: TGTGCCAGCACCTTTACTGGGGCCAGCACAGATACGCAGTATTTT.

CDR3 DNA: TGTGCCAGCAGTCCGTCGACTAGATGGGGCAATGAGCAGTTCTTC. It specifies CASSPSTRWGNEQFF. This sequence joins TRBV27 and TRBJ2-1; possible D gene TRBD2, 6 bases. Trimming pared 5 bases from V and 6 bases from J, leaving 17 bases between. Germline V lookup: CDR1 MNHEY, CDR2 SMNVEV (reference sequence). The CDR3 loop spans 15 amino acids.

V is TRBV7-3 and J is TRBJ2-3, with 9 bases aligning to TRBD1. After removal of 8 bases from V and 4 bases from J, the junction contained 10 bases not matched to a gene. The CDR3 length is 15 residues. Germline assignment: CDR1 SGHTA and CDR2 FQGTGA. CDR3 coding DNA: TGTGCCAGCCACCAAACAGGGGGCGCGTCAGATACGCAGTATTTT. Translation: CASHQTGGASDTQYF.